The table lists the clone carrying this T cell receptor beta chain with a count of one. This sample is part of a study of T cell responses to AZD1222 COVID-19 vaccine. Repertoires were generated with immunoSEQ multiplex PCR, while TCRdb's copy carries only in-frame clones and drops some. The table has about 120,000 clones, approximately 85% seen once. The origin of this receptor is an adult in good health. Sample: peripheral blood, taken on day 0 of AZD1222 vaccination.

CDR3 amino acids: CASSEQGERAQYF. The CDR3 nucleotides read TGCGCCAGCAGTGAGCAGGGAGAGAGGGCCCAGTACTTC. The chain recombines TRBV10-2 with TRBJ2-5; D is tentatively TRBD1 or TRBD2 (5 bases each). Germline V gene lookup returns CDR1 WSHSY and CDR2 SAAADI. This CDR3 spans 13 amino acids. Trimming removed 2 bases at V and 9 bases at J, with 13 bases between.